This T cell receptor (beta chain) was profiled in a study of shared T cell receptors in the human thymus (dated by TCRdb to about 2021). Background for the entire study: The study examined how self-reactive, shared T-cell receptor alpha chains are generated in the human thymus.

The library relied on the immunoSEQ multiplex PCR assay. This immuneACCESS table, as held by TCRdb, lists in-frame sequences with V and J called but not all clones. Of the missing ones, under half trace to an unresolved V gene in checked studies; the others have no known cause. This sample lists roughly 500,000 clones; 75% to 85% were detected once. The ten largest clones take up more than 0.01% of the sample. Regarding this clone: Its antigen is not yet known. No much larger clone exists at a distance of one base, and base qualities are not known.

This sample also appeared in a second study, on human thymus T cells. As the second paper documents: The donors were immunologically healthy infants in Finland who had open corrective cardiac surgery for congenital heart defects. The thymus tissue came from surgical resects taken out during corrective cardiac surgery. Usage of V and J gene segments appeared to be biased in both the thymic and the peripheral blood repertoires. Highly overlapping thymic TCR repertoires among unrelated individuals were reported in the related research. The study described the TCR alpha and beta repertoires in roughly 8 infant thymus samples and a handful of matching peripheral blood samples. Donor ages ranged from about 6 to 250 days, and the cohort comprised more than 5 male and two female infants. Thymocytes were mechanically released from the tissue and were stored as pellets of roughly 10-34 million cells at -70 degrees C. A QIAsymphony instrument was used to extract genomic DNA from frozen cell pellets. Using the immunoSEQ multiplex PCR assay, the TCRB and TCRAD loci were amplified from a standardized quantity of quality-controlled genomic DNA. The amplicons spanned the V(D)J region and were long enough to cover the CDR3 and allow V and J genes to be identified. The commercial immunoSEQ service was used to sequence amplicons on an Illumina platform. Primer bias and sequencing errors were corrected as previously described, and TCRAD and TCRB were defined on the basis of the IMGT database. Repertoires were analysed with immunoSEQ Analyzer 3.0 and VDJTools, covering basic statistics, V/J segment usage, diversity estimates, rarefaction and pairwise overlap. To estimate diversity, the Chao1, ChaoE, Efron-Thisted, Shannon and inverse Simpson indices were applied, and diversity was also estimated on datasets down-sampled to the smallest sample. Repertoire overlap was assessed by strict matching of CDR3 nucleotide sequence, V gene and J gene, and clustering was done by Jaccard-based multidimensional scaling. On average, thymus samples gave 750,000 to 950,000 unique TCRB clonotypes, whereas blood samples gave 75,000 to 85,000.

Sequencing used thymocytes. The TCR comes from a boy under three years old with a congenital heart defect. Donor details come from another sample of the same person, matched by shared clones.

The CDR3 is CASSRGSRQEEGAPSNQPQHF. The nucleotide sequence is given as TGTGCCAGCAGCCGAGGGTCCAGACAAGAGGAGGGGGCGCCAAGCAATCAGCCCCAGCATTTT. The sequence links TRBV4-2 to TRBJ1-5, with 7 middle bases fitting TRBD1. Unmatched junction bases come to 22, with V trimmed by 4 bases and J by 1 base. Reading from cysteine to phenylalanine, the CDR3 counts 21 amino acids. Here the CDR3 DNA is all that survives: 63 bases in frame from base 1. CDR1 and CDR2, per the germline V gene, are LGHNA and YNFKEQ.